This TCR beta chain was profiled in a study of early T cells in non-severe SARS-CoV-2 infection. Study-wide findings and caveats: Anti-spike CD8 responses were favored by VDJdb matching, which missed private and CD4 specificities.

The junction had 3 bases not matched to a gene; V was cut back by 0 bases and J by 0 bases. This CDR3 has 16 amino acids. Per germline, CDR1 DFQATT and CDR2 SNEGSKA (reference sequence). The TCR library protocol attached unique molecular identifiers to the individual cDNA molecules. TCRdb re-derived calls from the 5' RACE reads in MiXCR, one entry per CDR3 protein. This sample carries almost 85,000 distinct CDR3 sequences, about 12% of them seen once, and the ten largest clones take 2.6%. Details on this clonotype: Its antigen is not identified.

Specimen: whole blood. This chain joins TRBV20-1 and TRBJ2-3, with 10 bases fitting TRBD2. The TCR originated in an adult who was a healthcare worker with PCR-confirmed SARS-CoV-2 infection or an uninfected control (not recorded which). The CDR3 sequence: CSARDPAGGSTDTQYF. DNA for the CDR3: TGCAGTGCTAGAGATCCAGCGGGGGGGAGCACAGATACGCAGTATTTT.